This T cell receptor beta chain stems from a study of control samples from healthy donors and cancer patients. The CDR3 covers 15 residues. Per germline, CDR1 LNHDA and CDR2 SQIVND (reference sequence). The junction had 9 bases not matched to a gene; V was cut back by 4 bases and J by 5 bases. Assay: immunoSEQ multiplex PCR; the TCRdb copy retains only in-frame clones and omits some. The table lists roughly 68,000 clones, about 83% of them singletons, with roughly 14% in the top ten. The chain carries TRBV19 and TRBJ1-2, with 8 nucleotides matching TRBD1. Sequencing used blood. The TCR originated in a man between 60 and 75 years old in good health. The CDR3 here is CASSTPGTGVYGYTF. CDR3 nucleotides: TGTGCCAGTAGTACGCCAGGGACAGGCGTTTATGGCTACACCTTC.